The 10 T cell receptor beta chains below were found in one sample sequenced in a study of vaccination effects on CD4 cells after COVID-19. Here immunoSEQ multiplex PCR was the method, and the copy in TCRdb shows in-frame clones only, minus some. The sample lists fewer than 85,000 clones, under 85% occurring once. Before any sequencing was done, the ViraFEST assay used viral peptide pools to expand antigen-specific CD4+ T cells. Isolation of CD4+ T cells took place after around 10 days of culture. Each participant received a vaccine that was either BNT162b2 or mRNA-1273, given as two doses. Antigens of these TCRs are unknown. This specimen was CD4+ T cells from PBMCs cultured with HCoV-OC43 spike peptides, taken after COVID-19 vaccination. Stated subset: HCoV-OC43 spike overlapping peptide pool stimulation. These receptors all stem from a human donor who received a COVID-19 vaccine.

This clone was recorded only once. This chain joins TRBV4-3 and TRBJ2-5, with 7 bases lining up with TRBD1. The V gene end was trimmed by 0 bases and the J gene end by 5 bases; junction bases not matched to a gene: 12. Per the germline V gene, CDR1 is LGHNA and CDR2 is YSLEER. The CDR3 runs to 17 residues. CDR3 DNA: TGCGCCAGCAGCCAAGAAGCCGACAGGGCCCCTGGGGAGACCCAGTACTTC. It is translated as CASSQEADRAPGETQYF.

The rearrangement links TRBV10-1 to TRBJ1-5; a possible D gene is TRBD1 (5 bases). The CDR3 is made up of 14 amino acids. In germline, CDR1 is WNHNN, CDR2 SYGVQD (reference sequence). The V and J ends lost 3 bases and 1 base respectively, with 7 bases between them. The CDR3 protein is CASSDGGSNQPQHF. CDR3 bases: TGCGCCAGCAGTGACGGGGGGAGCAATCAGCCCCAGCATTTT.

V is TRBV18 and J is TRBJ1-6, with D maybe TRBD1 (5 bases). Trimming shortened V by 6 bases and J by 11 bases, and 14 bases separated the two germline ends. The CDR3 covers 13 residues. From germline, CDR1 is KGHSH and CDR2 LQKENI. The CDR3 loop reads CASSSTGGPPLHF. DNA for the CDR3: TGTGCCAGCTCTTCTACCGGGGGTCCACCCCTCCACTTT.

The rearrangement links TRBV7-3 to TRBJ1-1, with D possibly matching TRBD1 (6 bases). This CDR3 spans 15 amino acids. Germline lookup yields CDR1 SGHTA and CDR2 FQGTGA. V lost 2 bases and J 0 bases, leaving 10 bases between the germline ends. The CDR3 sequence is CASSLQGGVNTEAFF. CDR3 coding DNA: TGTGCCAGCAGCTTACAAGGGGGAGTGAACACTGAAGCTTTCTTT.

This clone showed up just a few times. This chain joins TRBV5-1 and TRBJ1-1; 8 bases match TRBD1. This CDR3 is built from 14 residues. The ends lost 3 bases at V and 5 bases at J; junction bases unmatched: 6. Per the germline V gene, CDR1 is SGHRS and CDR2 is YFSETQ. CDR3 bases: TGCGCCAGCAGCTCCCGGACAGGGCAAACTGAAGCTTTCTTT. Translation gives CASSSRTGQTEAFF.

The chain combines TRBV9 with TRBJ2-5; D ambiguous. The CDR3 extends over 15 amino acids. The germline V gene has CDR1 SGDLS and CDR2 YYNGEE. V lost 4 bases and J 2 bases, leaving 15 bases between the germline ends. CDR3 in DNA: TGTGCCAGCAGCCCTGATATGGGCGCACAAGAGACCCAGTACTTC. This gives the protein CASSPDMGAQETQYF.

This clone was picked up one time. The chain couples TRBV19 to TRBJ2-1; D tentatively reads TRBD1 or TRBD2 (5 bases each). This CDR3 is 16 amino acids long. V lost 5 bases and J lost 7, with 21 bases in between. CDR1 is LNHDA, CDR2 SQIVND, per germline (reference sequence). The CDR3 here is CASSSGPPLMPNEQFF. The CDR3 DNA reads TGTGCCAGTAGTTCGGGACCCCCTTTAATGCCGAATGAGCAGTTCTTC.

The chain employs TRBV5-1 and TRBJ2-3; TRBD1 or TRBD2 may be the D gene (6 bases each). Germline CDR1 and CDR2: SGHRS and YFSETQ. The length of the CDR3 is 15 residues. V lost 1 base to trimming and J lost 3 bases, with 12 bases between them. In DNA, the CDR3 is TGCGCCAGCAGCTTGTTGAAGGGGGGAACAGATACGCAGTATTTT. It yields the protein CASSLLKGGTDTQYF. The full variable domain, in which reference TRBV5-1 and TRBJ2-3 provide the parts outside the CDR3, is KAGVTQTPRYLIKTRGQQVTLSCSPISGHRSVSWYQQTPGQGLQFLFEYFSETQRNKGNFPGRFSGRQFSNSRSEMNVSTLELGDSALYLCASSLLKGGTDTQYFGPGTRLTVL.

This chain joins TRBV10-2 and TRBJ2-7; 8 bases line up with TRBD2. Germline values: CDR1 WSHSY, CDR2 SAAADI. V lost 4 bases to trimming and J lost 4 bases; unmatched junction nucleotides: 3. The CDR3 is 13 amino acids. CDR3 loop: CASSVAGGYEQYV. The CDR3 DNA reads TGCGCCAGCAGTGTCGCGGGGGGTTACGAGCAGTACGTC.

The chain uses TRBV28 and TRBJ1-1, with D unresolved. CDR3 length: 17 amino acids. Looked up from germline, CDR1 is MDHEN and CDR2 is SYDVKM. V was trimmed by 7 bases and J by 1 base, leaving 22 bases between them. The CDR3 DNA reads TGTGCCAGCACCCTACTTAGAGTGACGGGAGAGAACACTGAAGCTTTCTTT. It codes for CASTLLRVTGENTEAFF.